Each of the 21 T cell receptor beta chains below was sequenced from the same sample in a study of technical replicates of blood from a few donors (dated by TCRdb to 2017 to 2019). The library was generated by the immunoSEQ multiplex PCR assay. TCRdb carries this immuneACCESS record with in-frame sequences only. Its versions omit some clonotypes, under half of them owing to an unresolved V gene in the studies checked, with the rest unexplained. In this sample the table shows some 66,000 clones, nearly 98% of which occur a single time. The ten most abundant clones make up roughly 0.15% of the sample. The sample was T cells isolated from PBMCs. These receptors all come from a human donor in good health.

This chain joins TRBV6-5 and TRBJ2-7; D call uncertain. This CDR3 spans 11 amino acids. The V and J ends lost 2 bases and 5 bases respectively, with 4 bases between them. The germline V gene has CDR1 MNHEY and CDR2 SVGAGI. The DNA for the CDR3 is TGTGCCAGCAGTTACGGCCACGAGCAGTACTTC. It codes for CASSYGHEQYF.

This chain connects TRBV11-2 to TRBJ2-5; 7 nucleotides line up with TRBD1. Germline CDR1 SGHAT, CDR2 FQNNGV. The CDR3 has 13 residues. V lost 5 bases and J lost 2; bases outside the gene matches: 2. The CDR3 DNA reads as TGTGCCAGCAGCGGGGGACAGCAAGAGACCCAGTACTTC. It translates to CASSGGQQETQYF.

The CDR3 DNA reads TGTGCCAGCACTGTCTCTGGGACTAGCGGGACGGAGACCCAGTACTTC. Translation gives CASTVSGTSGTETQYF. The chain uses TRBV7-9 and TRBJ2-5, with 13 bases matching TRBD2. This CDR3 has 16 residues. Per the germline V gene, CDR1 is SEHNR and CDR2 is FQNEAQ (reference sequence). V lost 7 bases, J lost 5 bases, and 10 bases stayed unmatched.

This rearrangement joins TRBV7-2 to TRBJ1-5; D is unresolved. This CDR3 contains 13 residues. Trimming removed 3 bases from V and 4 bases from J, with 7 bases in between. Germline values: CDR1 SGHTA, CDR2 FQGNSA. In DNA form, the CDR3 reads TGTGCCAGCAGCTTGGAGTATAATCAGCCCCAGCATTTT. It specifies CASSLEYNQPQHF.

This sequence joins TRBV19 and TRBJ1-5; maybe TRBD1 (6 bases). Germline V gene data show CDR1 as LNHDA and CDR2 as SQIVND (reference sequence). V lost 2 bases and J lost 7, with 15 bases in between. This CDR3 is 15 amino acids long. The CDR3 spells CASSIRGSGGQPQHF. CDR3 DNA sequence: TGTGCCAGTAGTATACGAGGGTCGGGGGGCCAGCCCCAGCATTTT.

V and J are TRBV7-6 and TRBJ2-1; unclear D gene. CDR1 and CDR2 (germline): SGHVS, FNYEAQ. The CDR3 contains 17 residues. V was clipped by 0 bases and J by 0 bases, with 12 bases between them. CDR3 DNA sequence: TGTGCCAGCAGCTTAGCGGTGAGCTTCGTCTCCTACAATGAGCAGTTCTTC. Encoded protein: CASSLAVSFVSYNEQFF.

This chain uses TRBV6-5 with TRBJ2-7; 7 bases fit TRBD1. The CDR3 has 13 residues. Germline CDR1 and CDR2: MNHEY and SVGAGI. The ends lost 6 bases at V and 2 bases at J; junction bases unmatched: 4. CDR3 loop: CASRKDRAYEQYF. As DNA, the CDR3 is TGTGCCAGCAGAAAAGACAGGGCCTACGAGCAGTACTTC.

This clone was detected only once. The chain uses TRBV6-1 and TRBJ2-7; D is possibly TRBD2 (7 bases). This CDR3 spans 15 amino acids. Looked up from germline, CDR1 is MNHNS and CDR2 is SASEGT. V was shortened by 5 bases and J by 0 bases, with 14 bases between the two germline ends. This CDR3 reads CASSQGGGSSYEQYF. DNA of the CDR3: TGTGCCAGCAGTCAGGGAGGGGGTAGCTCCTACGAGCAGTACTTC.

J is TRBJ2-7 and V is TRBV6-6; D is possibly TRBD1 (5 bases). V lost 2 bases, J lost 7 bases, and 15 bases lay in between. CDR3 length: 14 residues. The germline V gene has CDR1 MNHNY and CDR2 SVGAGI (reference sequence). The CDR3 here is CASSYGQGFGEQYF. The CDR3 DNA reads as TGTGCCAGCAGTTACGGGCAGGGCTTCGGAGAGCAGTACTTC.

V is TRBV18 and J is TRBJ2-2; no clear D gene. From germline, CDR1 is KGHSH and CDR2 LQKENI. V lost 5 bases, J lost 0 bases, and 7 bases lay in between. CDR3 size: 14 residues. The CDR3 here is CASSGQANTGELFF. The CDR3 DNA sequence: TGTGCCAGCTCAGGGCAGGCGAACACCGGGGAGCTGTTTTTT.

This clone has just one count. The chain has TRBV28 and TRBJ2-7; TRBD2 is a possible D gene (6 bases). The V and J ends lost 3 bases and 2 bases respectively, with 14 bases between them. The CDR3 contains 15 residues. The germline V gene has CDR1 MDHEN and CDR2 SYDVKM. CDR3 sequence reads: CASSFGLSDPYEQYF. As DNA, the CDR3 is TGTGCCAGCAGTTTTGGACTATCAGACCCCTACGAGCAGTACTTC.

J is TRBJ2-7 and V is TRBV7-8; weak D call: TRBD1 (5 bases). The CDR3 is 17 residues long. Germline CDR1 is SGHVS and CDR2 is FQNEAQ. Trimming removed 2 bases at V and 1 base at J, with 18 bases between. CDR3 protein: CASSLYRWARGSYEQYF. The CDR3, as DNA: TGTGCCAGCAGCTTATATCGGTGGGCTAGGGGATCCTACGAGCAGTACTTC.

V is TRBV5-1 and J is TRBJ2-7; 14 bases fit TRBD2. Germline V gene sequence: CDR1 SGHRS, CDR2 YFSETQ. V gave up 4 bases and J gave up 4 bases; unmatched junction bases: 16. The length of the CDR3 is 19 residues. The CDR3 bases are TGCGCCAGCAGCCCGAAAGGGGGGGGGACTAGCGGGAGTAGGTACGAGCAGTACTTC. Translated, it gives CASSPKGGGTSGSRYEQYF.

This chain links TRBV5-1 with TRBJ2-1, with 11 bases identical to TRBD2. In germline, CDR1 is SGHRS, CDR2 YFSETQ. The CDR3 has 15 amino acids. J gave up 10 bases and V 1 base, and 7 bases lay outside the gene matches. CDR3 sequence: CASSLNSGRAQEQFF. In nucleotides, the CDR3 is TGCGCCAGCAGCTTGAATAGCGGGAGGGCCCAGGAGCAGTTCTTC. Variable domain in full (rest from reference TRBV5-1 and TRBJ2-1): KAGVTQTPRYLIKTRGQQVTLSCSPISGHRSVSWYQQTPGQGLQFLFEYFSETQRNKGNFPGRFSGRQFSNSRSEMNVSTLELGDSALYLCASSLNSGRAQEQFFGPGTRLTVL.

The chain combines TRBV10-1 with TRBJ2-3, with 8 nucleotides matching TRBD1. V was clipped by 0 bases and J by 6 bases; unmatched bases: 11. The CDR3 is 17 residues long. CDR1 is WNHNN, CDR2 SYGVQD, per germline (reference sequence). For the CDR3, the DNA is TGCGCCAGCAGTGAGTCGTTGAAAGTGGACAGGGAGGATACGCAGTATTTT. This encodes CASSESLKVDREDTQYF.

This chain links TRBV6-1 with TRBJ2-3; possibly TRBD1 for D (5 bases). V lost 4 bases, J lost 6 bases, and 8 bases lay in between. CDR3 size: 12 residues. Looked up from germline, CDR1 is MNHNS and CDR2 is SASEGT. CDR3 coding DNA: TGTGCCAGCAGTGCTGGGGCGGATACGCAGTATTTT. Its translation is CASSAGADTQYF.

This sequence joins TRBV7-6 and TRBJ2-5, with 10 nucleotides matching TRBD2. J gave up 3 bases and V 5 bases, and 9 bases lay outside the gene matches. This CDR3 spans 16 amino acids. Germline V lookup: CDR1 SGHVS, CDR2 FNYEAQ. CDR3 region: CASSGGASGREETQYF. In DNA, the CDR3 is TGTGCCAGCAGCGGGGGGGCTAGCGGGAGAGAAGAGACCCAGTACTTC.

This chain connects TRBV13 to TRBJ2-2; no clear D gene. Germline V lookup: CDR1 PRHDT, CDR2 FYEKMQ (reference sequence). The CDR3 length is 14 residues. Trimming removed 1 base from V and 5 bases from J, with 8 bases in between. The CDR3 spells CASSLVEETGELFF. CDR3 DNA: TGTGCCAGCAGCTTAGTAGAAGAGACCGGGGAGCTGTTTTTT.

The chain recombines TRBV9 with TRBJ2-7, with 8 bases lining up with TRBD1. The CDR3 spans 15 residues. Germline trimming cut 5 bases from V and 0 bases from J; bases unmatched to any gene: 7. CDR1 and CDR2 (germline): SGDLS, YYNGEE. This chain's CDR3 is CASSPTGGSSYEQYF. CDR3 nucleotide sequence: TGTGCCAGCAGTCCCACAGGGGGGAGCTCCTACGAGCAGTACTTC. Using reference TRBV9 and TRBJ2-7 for the parts outside the CDR3, the full variable domain is DSGVTQTPKHLITATGQRVTLRCSPRSGDLSVYWYQQSLDQGLQFLIQYYNGEERAKGNILERFSAQQFPDLHSELNLSSLELGDSALYFCASSPTGGSSYEQYFGPGTRLTVT.

The V and J genes are TRBV5-1 and TRBJ2-5, with D unclear. Germline V CDR1 and CDR2: SGHRS, YFSETQ. V was pared by 3 bases and J by 3 bases, with 15 bases between. This CDR3 is 15 amino acids long. The CDR3 DNA is TGCGCCAGCAGCTCCCTTAAAGTCTCGGAAGAGACCCAGTACTTC. It translates to CASSSLKVSEETQYF.

This chain connects TRBV11-2 to TRBJ1-2; no firm D call. Germline V gives CDR1 SGHAT, CDR2 FQNNGV. V was shortened by 1 base and J by 0 bases, with 9 bases between the two germline ends. The CDR3 covers 15 residues. As DNA, the CDR3 is TGTGCCAGCAGCTTAGTAGCCGGTACTAACTATGGCTACACCTTC. Its protein product is CASSLVAGTNYGYTF.